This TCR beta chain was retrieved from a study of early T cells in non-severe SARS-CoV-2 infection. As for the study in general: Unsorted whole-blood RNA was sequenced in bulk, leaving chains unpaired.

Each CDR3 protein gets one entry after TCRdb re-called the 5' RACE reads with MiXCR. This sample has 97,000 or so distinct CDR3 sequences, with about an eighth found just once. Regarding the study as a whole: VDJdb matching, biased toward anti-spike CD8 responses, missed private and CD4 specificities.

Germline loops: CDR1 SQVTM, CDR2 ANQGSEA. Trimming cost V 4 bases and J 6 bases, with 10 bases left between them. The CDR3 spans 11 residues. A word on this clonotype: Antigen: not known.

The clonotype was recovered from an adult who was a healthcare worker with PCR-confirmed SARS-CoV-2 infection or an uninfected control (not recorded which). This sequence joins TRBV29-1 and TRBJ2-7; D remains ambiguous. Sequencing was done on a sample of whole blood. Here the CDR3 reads CSVARGVEQYF. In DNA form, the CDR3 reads TGCAGCGTTGCCCGTGGGGTCGAGCAGTACTTC.